This T cell receptor (beta chain) is drawn from a study of blood T cells in healthy people across ages. Combining a sample-barcoded 5' primer with a J-beta primer mix, a second PCR ran for 7 to 11 cycles. TCRdb fed the 5' RACE reads into MiXCR, producing one record per CDR3 protein. Among roughly 1,100,000 distinct CDR3 sequences listed, under 30% were seen once. Germline CDR1 is LGHNT and CDR2 is FRNRAP. V lost 5 bases and J lost 8, with 21 bases in between. CDR3 size: 15 residues. No fewer than 6 million PBMCs went into each sample. These sequences were also reported in another study, on T cells of mothers and their children. This second study notes: With unrelated pairs as the comparison, related mother-child pairs had a slightly higher overlap that was not significant. T cell clones that were persistent and microchimeric went undetected.

The source of this sequence is a girl between 2 and 10 years old in good health. Sequencing was carried out using blood. The rearrangement joins TRBV12-5 to TRBJ1-1, with TRBD1 as a possible D gene (6 bases). CDR3 protein: CASGLYRSGGLEAFF. In nucleotides, the CDR3 is TGTGCTAGTGGTCTGTATCGAAGTGGGGGGCTCGAAGCTTTCTTT.